These T cell receptor beta chains were read from a single sample in a study of tumor-infiltrating lymphocytes in primary liver carcinoma. Each CDR3 protein is one row after TCRdb ran MiXCR on the multiplex PCR reads. This sample yields about 190,000 distinct CDR3 sequences, of which about 82% are seen a single time; roughly 18% belongs to the top ten. Sequenced: tumor tissue from primary liver carcinoma. The receptors were sampled from a middle-aged man with primary liver carcinoma and hepatitis B virus infection. Each CDR3 is given with its conserved first and last residue. The D gene is left open where the match is weak. Not every row has a clone size; where given, it reads once, few, many or a size class.

clone_size j_call v_call d_call cdr3_aa cdr3_nt
. TRBJ1-5 TRBV11-3 . CDSNLDLGVAQRQHF TGTGACAGCAACTTAGATCTGGGGGTGGCTCAGCGCCAGCATTTT
. TRBJ2-5 TRBV28 TRBD1 CTSSSPRTGGRETQYF TGTACCAGTAGTTCCCCCCGGACAGGAGGACGAGAGACCCAGTACTTC
few TRBJ2-5 TRBV12-3/TRBV12-4 . CASSQDSTFQETQYF TGTGCCAGCAGTCAGGACAGCACCTTCCAAGAGACCCAATACTTC
. TRBJ1-5 TRBV28 TRBD1 CASRSTGTSQTQHF TGTGCCAGCAGGTCGACAGGGACTTCCCAGACCCAGCATTTT
. TRBJ2-2 TRBV4-1 . CASSHAIAGELLF TGCGCCAGCAGCCACGCCATAGCCGGGGAGCTGTTATTT
. TRBJ2-3 TRBV11-2 . CASSPPGQADTQYF TGTGCTAGCAGCCCCCCGGGCCAGGCAGATACACAGTATTTT
. TRBJ2-7 TRBV11-2 . CASRLGWTEENEQYF TGTGCCAGCAGGTTAGGATGGACAGAGGAAAACGAGCAGTACTTC
. TRBJ1-1 TRBV29-1 . CSVIENTNAFF TGCAGCGTTATCGAGAACACTAATGCATTCTTT
. TRBJ2-3 TRBV5-4 TRBD2 CGSSGGTIGDTQYF TGTGGCAGCAGCGGGGGGACTATCGGAGATACGCAGTATTTT
. TRBJ2-1 TRBV29-1 TRBD2 CSVGTSGSYNEQIF TGCAGCGTTGGTACTAGCGGGTCCTACAATGAGCAGATCTTC
. TRBJ2-1 TRBV7-9 . CASTSGVVASNEQFF TGTGCCAGCACCTCAGGGGTAGTGGCCTCAAATGAGCAGTTCTTC
. TRBJ2-2 TRBV4-1 . CISSQDYGSNTGELFF TGCATCAGCAGCCAAGATTACGGGTCGAACACCGGGGAGCTGTTTTTT
. TRBJ2-7 TRBV14 TRBD1 CASCRPGQGSYEQYF TGTGCTAGCTGCCGACCGGGACAGGGCTCCTACGAGCAGTACTTC
. TRBJ2-1 TRBV29-1 TRBD2 CSIAIAGAGEQLF TGCAGCATTGCCATCGCGGGAGCGGGTGAGCAGTTGTTC
. TRBJ2-7 TRBV12-3/TRBV12-4 TRBD1 CAIRHTQQGLYEQYF TGTGCGATCAGACATACACAACAGGGGCTCTATGAGCAGTACTTC
. TRBJ2-6 TRBV11-2 . CASSLEDWAYVMIF TGTGCCAGCAGCTTAGAGGATTGGGCCTACGTCATGATTTTC
. TRBJ2-1 TRBV6-2/TRBV6-3 TRBD2 CASTLAGGFNKQFF TGTGCCAGCACCCTAGCGGGAGGGTTTAATAAGCAGTTCTTC
. TRBJ1-1 TRBV29-1 . CSVSAGWGMGSEAVF .
once TRBJ2-3 TRBV6-5 . CASNLGVVGTDTQFF TGTGCCAGCAACCTAGGAGTTGTGGGAACAGATACGCAGTTTTTT
. TRBJ2-1 TRBV12-3/TRBV12-4 . CASNIGTEQFF TGTGCCAGCAATATAGGGACTGAGCAGTTCTTC
many TRBJ1-2 TRBV12-3/TRBV12-4 . CASSLSGGGYTF TGTGCCAGCAGTTTATCCGGGGGCGGCTACACCTTC
. TRBJ2-2 TRBV5-1 . CASNLHHRTNTGELNF TGCGCCAGCAACTTACATCACAGGACGAACACCGGGGAGTTGAATTTT
. TRBJ1-2 TRBV12-3/TRBV12-4 . CASSPDSSLNYSYTF TGTGCCAGCAGTCCGGATAGCTCCCTAAACTATAGCTACACCTTC
. TRBJ1-1 TRBV29-1 . CSVAPGCGMNNEAFF TGCAGCGTTGCCCCAGGTTGTGGGATGAACAATGAAGCTTTCTTT
. TRBJ2-3 TRBV11-2 . CASSLNRRGDTQYF TGCGCCAGCAGCTTAAACCGACGAGGGGATACGCAATATTTT
many TRBJ2-7 TRBV6-2/TRBV6-3 . CASTPRGLRVEQYF TGTGCCAGCACCCCACGCGGACTCAGGGTCGAGCAGTACTTC
. TRBJ1-5 TRBV11-2 . CASSLARGGNLPQHF TGTGCCAGCAGCTTAGCAAGGGGCGGCAATCTGCCCCAGCATTTT
. TRBJ2-5 TRBV11-2 . CASSLTPHDGETWYF TGTGCCAGCAGTTTAACCCCCCATGACGGGGAGACCTGGTACTTC
. TRBJ2-1 TRBV11-3 . CASSLGVPNNDQFF TGTGCCAGCAGCTTAGGCGTCCCGAACAATGACCAATTCTTC
. TRBJ2-7 TRBV11-1 TRBD1 CTSRGKRSYEQHF TGTACCAGCAGGGGGAAACGATCCTACGAGCAGCACTTC
. TRBJ1-1 TRBV12-3/TRBV12-4 . CYSSRERGAAFF TGTTACAGCAGCCGGGAGAGGGGAGCGGCTTTCTTT
. TRBJ2-6 TRBV11-2 . CATQRPHSEANILTF TGTGCCACCCAGCGGCCGCACTCTGAGGCCAACATCCTGACTTTC
. TRBJ1-2 TRBV11-2 . CASSPGGYGYTF TGTGCCAGCAGTCCCGGGGGCTATGGTTACACCTTC
. TRBJ2-1 TRBV12-3/TRBV12-4 . CASSVGIGQFF TGTGCCAGCAGTGTAGGGATAGGGCAATTCTTC
. TRBJ1-1 TRBV30 . CAWSVRPATGAFF TGTGCCTGGAGTGTAAGACCGGCTACTGGAGCTTTCTTT
. TRBJ1-6 TRBV4-3 . CASSQDLQGQGSSYDSPLQF TGCGCCAGTAGCCAAGATCTCCAAGGGCAGGGGTCGTCCTATGATTCACCCCTCCAATTT
. TRBJ2-5 TRBV10-3 . CATAQGGGIETHYF TGTGCCACGGCCCAGGGTGGGGGCATCGAGACCCACTACTTC
. TRBJ2-7 TRBV28 . CASRGGTGHYEQYF TGTGCCAGCAGGGGGGGGACAGGACACTACGAGCAGTACTTC
. TRBJ2-3 TRBV6-1 . CGRSDGGATQYF TGTGGCAGAAGTGATGGGGGAGCTACGCAGTATTTC
many TRBJ2-1 TRBV21-1 . CASRIRGSLAYNEQFF TGTGCCAGTCGGATCCGCGGGAGTTTAGCCTACAATGAGCAGTTCTTC
. TRBJ2-1 TRBV5-6 . CTSSPYGSRRDNEQFF TGTACCAGCAGCCCGTATGGGAGCAGGAGGGACAATGAGCAGTTCTTC
. TRBJ2-1 TRBV5-1 TRBD2 CIGSLRTSENEQFF TGCATCGGCAGCTTGCGGACTAGCGAGAATGAGCAGTTCTTC
. TRBJ2-5 TRBV11-2 TRBD2 CAGSTSSIQGTGRETEYF TGTGCCGGCAGCACTAGCTCAATCCAGGGTACTGGGCGGGAGACCGAGTACTTC
. TRBJ2-3 TRBV11-2 . CASSLVSLGTDTQYF TGTGCCAGCAGCTTAGTTTCTCTGGGTACGGATACGCAGTATTTT
. TRBJ2-3 TRBV5-4 . CASSLRENTQHF TGTGCCAGCAGCTTAAGAGAAAATACGCAGCACTTT